The rows below give T cell receptor beta chains drawn from one sample of a study of T cells after yellow fever vaccination. TCRdb re-called the 5' RACE reads with MiXCR, one entry per CDR3 protein. Of about 400,000 distinct CDR3 sequences listed, 6% to 8% are singletons. Sample: PBMCs, taken 5 days after the yellow fever booster vaccination. The source is a man younger than 40 who received the YFV17D yellow fever vaccine. CDR3s include the opening cysteine and the closing phenylalanine or tryptophan. A D gene is named only where the DNA matches it firmly. Not every row has a clone size; where given, it reads once, few, many or a size class.

d_gene	abundance	v_gene	j_gene	CDR3aa	CDR3nt
TRBD2	few	TRBV7-6	TRBJ2-1	CASSLAQASGNGYEQFF	TGTGCCAGCAGCTTAGCGCAAGCTAGCGGGAATGGTTATGAGCAGTTCTTC
TRBD2	many	TRBV5-1	TRBJ2-5	CASSRTSPETQYF	TGCGCCAGCAGCCGGACTAGCCCAGAGACCCAGTACTTC
.	many	TRBV12-3/TRBV12-4	TRBJ2-3	CASSLRSTDTQYF	TGTGCCAGCAGTTTGCGGAGCACAGATACGCAGTATTTT
TRBD1	.	TRBV10-3	TRBJ2-7	CAISRQGSDEQYF	TGTGCCATCAGTAGACAGGGGAGCGACGAGCAGTACTTC
TRBD1	many	TRBV29-1	TRBJ2-2	CSAQGQTSSGELFF	TGCAGCGCCCAGGGACAGACCTCCTCCGGGGAGCTGTTTTTT
.	few	TRBV7-6	TRBJ2-5	CASGGQQETQYF	TGTGCCAGCGGAGGGCAACAAGAGACCCAGTACTTC
.	.	TRBV5-4	TRBJ2-7	CASSLDMDSYEQYF	TGTGCCAGCAGCTTGGATATGGATTCCTACGAGCAGTACTTC
.	.	TRBV6-5	TRBJ2-5	CASSYGEGQDQETQYF	TGTGCCAGCAGTTACGGGGAGGGACAGGACCAAGAGACCCAGTACTTC
.	few	TRBV3-1	TRBJ2-7	CASSQWGAYEQYF	TGTGCCAGCAGCCAATGGGGGGCCTACGAGCAGTACTTC
TRBD1	.	TRBV5-1	TRBJ2-3	CASSSPQGRDTQYF	TGCGCCAGCAGCTCGCCACAGGGGAGAGATACGCAGTATTTT
.	many	TRBV5-1	TRBJ2-1	CASSLMVAAYNEQFF	TGCGCCAGCAGCTTGATGGTAGCGGCCTACAATGAGCAGTTCTTC
.	many	TRBV24-1	TRBJ2-7	CATSATDSSYEQYF	TGTGCCACCAGTGCAACAGACAGCTCCTACGAGCAGTACTTC
.	few	TRBV7-2	TRBJ2-7	CASSLYISEQYF	TGTGCCAGCAGCTTATACATCTCCGAGCAGTACTTC
.	.	TRBV9	TRBJ2-1	CASSVEGSGLYNEQFF	TGTGCCAGCAGCGTAGAAGGGAGCGGCCTTTACAATGAGCAGTTCTTC
.	.	TRBV24-1	TRBJ1-4	CATSASGQTEKLFF	TGTGCCACCAGTGCTTCAGGACAGACTGAAAAACTGTTTTTT
TRBD1	many	TRBV6-5	TRBJ2-7	CASTFSGTGGNEQYF	TGTGCCAGCACGTTCTCCGGGACAGGGGGAAACGAGCAGTACTTC
.	few	TRBV20-1	TRBJ2-7	CSATGPIAYEQYF	TGCAGTGCCACCGGCCCCATTGCCTACGAGCAGTACTTC
.	.	TRBV29-1	TRBJ2-7	CSVEGGADYEQYF	TGCAGCGTTGAAGGGGGGGCGGACTACGAGCAGTACTTC
TRBD2	.	TRBV7-6	TRBJ2-3	CASSLGRSLREFFPDTQYF	TGTGCCAGCAGCTTAGGACGCTCATTGCGGGAGTTTTTTCCAGATACGCAGTATTTT
.	few	TRBV5-1	TRBJ2-7	CASSSEYEQYF	TGCGCCAGCAGCTCCGAATACGAGCAGTACTTC
TRBD2	.	TRBV27	TRBJ2-1	CASSPQLAGVRNEQFF	TGTGCCAGCAGTCCGCAACTAGCGGGAGTGCGTAATGAGCAGTTCTTC
.	many	TRBV14	TRBJ2-3	CASSQGQFTDTQYF	TGTGCCAGCAGCCAAGGACAGTTCACAGATACGCAGTATTTT
TRBD2	few	TRBV29-1	TRBJ2-3	CSAKGGTSGSTDTQYF	TGCAGCGCAAAGGGGGGGACTAGCGGAAGCACAGATACGCAGTATTTT
.	many	TRBV12-3/TRBV12-4	TRBJ2-7	CASSPESGSPYEQYF	TGTGCCAGCAGCCCCGAATCCGGAAGTCCCTACGAGCAGTACTTC
.	.	TRBV7-6	TRBJ2-7	CASSLEGQSPRAEQYF	TGTGCCAGCAGCTTAGAAGGTCAATCCCCCCGGGCCGAGCAGTACTTC
.	many	TRBV5-1	TRBJ2-1	CASSSPSNRGGNEQFF	TGCGCCAGCAGCTCACCTTCGAACAGGGGGGGTAATGAGCAGTTCTTC
.	.	TRBV29-1	TRBJ2-6	CSILSGANVLTF	TGCAGCATTCTCTCTGGGGCCAACGTCCTGACTTTC
TRBD1	.	TRBV12-3/TRBV12-4	TRBJ2-2	CASRGQALTGELFF	TGTGCCAGCAGGGGACAGGCGCTCACCGGGGAGCTGTTTTTT
TRBD2	many	TRBV27	TRBJ2-7	CASSRTSGSPQPYEQYF	TGTGCCAGCAGTAGGACTAGCGGGAGTCCCCAACCCTACGAGCAGTACTTC
.	.	TRBV7-2	TRBJ2-7	CASSLDGGPYEQYF	TGTGCCAGCAGCTTAGATGGGGGACCCTACGAGCAGTACTTC
.	many	TRBV7-8	TRBJ1-5	CASSLYGWSNQPQHF	TGTGCCAGCAGCTTGTACGGCTGGAGCAATCAGCCCCAGCATTTT
.	many	TRBV6-5	TRBJ1-2	CASSYSLVWDNYGYTF	TGTGCCAGCAGTTACTCGTTGGTTTGGGATAACTATGGCTACACCTTC
.	few	TRBV6-6	TRBJ2-7	CASGGGDEQYF	TGTGCCAGCGGGGGGGGCGACGAGCAGTACTTC
.	many	TRBV7-8	TRBJ2-7	CASSRGTAGEQYF	TGTGCCAGCAGCAGAGGGACTGCGGGCGAGCAGTACTTC
TRBD1	few	TRBV5-6	TRBJ2-7	CASSRAGTGYEQYF	TGTGCCAGCAGCCGCGCCGGGACAGGGTACGAGCAGTACTTC
.	many	TRBV5-1	TRBJ1-5	CASSPDSINQPQHF	TGCGCCAGCAGCCCTGACAGCATCAATCAGCCCCAGCATTTT